The clone carrying this T cell receptor (beta chain) has a single count. Its antigen is as yet unknown. The data stem from a study of cytomegalovirus exposure and HLA in healthy donors. In germline, CDR1 is LNHNV, CDR2 YYDKDF (reference sequence). V was pared by 0 bases and J by 2 bases, with 15 bases of the junction left unmatched. CDR3 size: 21 residues. The primer mix had 60 Vbeta and 13 Jbeta primers. Profiling relied on immunoSEQ multiplex PCR, and the TCRdb table lists in-frame clones only, not all of them. The sample includes 120,000 to 150,000 clones, around 85% of them seen just once. Study findings and constraints: The study carried out a later analysis of TCR beta sequences. It associated some 15,000 of them with specific HLA alleles at a false discovery rate of 0.05.

Likely unrecorded immune exposures existed in these nominally healthy donors. J is TRBJ2-3 and V is TRBV15; TRBD1 aligns across 12 bases. This TCR was sampled from a woman aged 30 to 39 in good health and CMV-seronegative. The material sequenced was PBMCs. The CDR3 loop reads CATSRDRPGQGAARATDTQYF. The DNA for the CDR3 is TGTGCCACCAGCAGAGATCGACCGGGACAGGGGGCCGCTAGGGCCACAGATACGCAGTATTTT.